The 11 T cell receptor beta chains in this list originate from one sample, sequenced in a study of blood T cell dynamics during melanoma immunotherapy. Repertoires were generated with immunoSEQ multiplex PCR, while TCRdb's copy carries only in-frame clones and drops some. The profile shows approximately 3,700 clones, about 96% of them singletons. The sample's time point: week 3, after first cycle of checkpoint inhibitor. Sequences were derived from effector memory CD8+ T cells from blood, sampled from a patient treated with checkpoint blockade. These receptors were taken from a human donor with melanoma.

J is TRBJ2-2 and V is TRBV29-1; TRBD2 matches at 10 bases. CDR1 SQVTM and CDR2 ANQGSEA come from the germline V gene. The CDR3 has 16 amino acids. V was clipped by 7 bases and J by 0 bases; unmatched bases: 8. The CDR3 is CSGVVAGGPNTGELFF. The CDR3 nucleotides read TGCAGCGGGGTGGTAGCGGGGGGACCGAACACCGGGGAGCTGTTTTTT.

The chain carries TRBV4-1 and TRBJ1-4; unclear D gene. V was trimmed by 0 bases and J by 6 bases, leaving 14 bases between them. Germline values: CDR1 MGHRA, CDR2 YSYEKL. The CDR3 covers 16 residues. Here the CDR3 DNA reads TGCGCCAGCAGCCAAGACTGGCAGTGGAGAGATGAAAAACTGTTTTTT. It translates to CASSQDWQWRDEKLFF.

The chain is built from TRBV11-2 and TRBJ2-1; TRBD1 matches at 7 bases. Looked up from germline, CDR1 is SGHAT and CDR2 is FQNNGV. Trimming took 4 bases from V and 3 from J; bases not matched to a gene: 9. CDR3 length equals 16 residues. This CDR3 reads CASSSRAGGLYNEQFF. The CDR3 DNA reads TGTGCCAGCAGCTCCAGGGCAGGGGGTCTCTACAATGAGCAGTTCTTC.

This clone was detected only once. This CDR3 reads CASSQDRRGNYNEQFF. DNA for the CDR3: TGCGCCAGCAGCCAAGATAGGAGAGGGAACTACAATGAGCAGTTCTTC. The rearrangement joins TRBV4-3 to TRBJ2-1; maybe TRBD2 (5 bases). CDR3 length: 16 residues. V was cut by 0 bases and J by 3 bases, with 12 bases left in between. The germline V gene encodes CDR1 LGHNA and CDR2 YSLEER.

The CDR3 here is CATNRRQGGRETQYF. CDR3 bases: TGTGCCACCAACCGTCGTCAGGGGGGGCGAGAGACCCAGTACTTC. The chain uses TRBV7-9 and TRBJ2-5; perhaps D is TRBD1 or TRBD2 (7 bases each). This CDR3 is built from 15 residues. Trimming removed 10 bases from V and 4 bases from J, with 22 bases in between. Germline CDR1 SEHNR, CDR2 FQNEAQ (reference sequence).

The chain carries TRBV11-2 and TRBJ2-2, with unresolved D. From germline, CDR1 is SGHAT and CDR2 FQNNGV. Deletions cut 2 bases from V and 3 bases from J, with 7 bases between. The CDR3 covers 14 residues. The CDR3: CASSLPSYTGELFF. The CDR3 coding sequence is TGTGCCAGCAGCTTACCCAGTTACACCGGGGAGCTGTTTTTT.

The V gene is TRBV9, the J gene TRBJ2-2; a possible D gene is TRBD1 (6 bases). This CDR3 is 15 amino acids long. The germline V gene has CDR1 SGDLS and CDR2 YYNGEE. Trimming cost V 3 bases and J 4 bases, with 13 bases left between them. In nucleotides, the CDR3 is TGTGCCAGCAGCGAGGGCCAGGGGAGCACCGGGGAGCTGTTTTTT. This encodes CASSEGQGSTGELFF.

The genes are TRBV10-3 and TRBJ2-7; TRBD2 matches 8 bases. V was pared by 10 bases and J by 0 bases, with 5 bases of the junction left unmatched. This CDR3 contains 13 residues. The germline CDR1 and CDR2 sequences are ENHRY and SYGVKD. This CDR3 reads CATKSGSSYEQYF. DNA for the CDR3: TGTGCCACCAAGAGCGGGAGCTCCTACGAGCAGTACTTC.

The chain links TRBV29-1 to TRBJ1-3; TRBD1 agrees at 7 bases. Trimming took 6 bases from V and 4 from J; bases not matched to a gene: 12. The CDR3 contains 15 residues. CDR1 and CDR2 from the germline V gene are SQVTM and ANQGSEA. CDR3 sequence (DNA): TGCAGCGTCGCGATCCCAGGGGGGGCAGGAAACACCATATATTTT. Its translation is CSVAIPGGAGNTIYF.

The V and J genes are TRBV10-3 and TRBJ2-2; D gene uncertain. This CDR3 spans 16 amino acids. Germline-derived CDR1 and CDR2 are ENHRY and SYGVKD. V lost 0 bases and J lost 0, with 8 bases in between. CDR3 in amino acids: CAISESKWANTGELFF. The CDR3 nucleotides read TGTGCCATCAGTGAGTCGAAGTGGGCGAACACCGGGGAGCTGTTTTTT.

This sequence joins TRBV11-2 and TRBJ2-3; TRBD2 aligns across 7 bases. Germline CDR1 reads SGHAT; CDR2 reads FQNNGV. The CDR3 sequence is 18 residues long. V gave up 2 bases and J gave up 6 bases; unmatched junction bases: 17. CDR3 loop: CASSLSVVDGPGGDTQYF. CDR3 nucleotides: TGTGCCAGCAGCTTAAGTGTAGTGGACGGGCCCGGGGGGGATACGCAGTATTTT.